This entry lists 32 T cell receptor beta chains sequenced from one sample in a study of CD8 T cells in Susac syndrome. RNA was extracted with the RNeasy kit, and a quantity of 0.5 to 1 ug was reverse transcribed using random hexamers. TCRdb re-called the immunoSEQ multiplex PCR reads with MiXCR, one entry per CDR3 protein. The table shows 200,000 or so distinct CDR3 sequences, with more than 90% occurring only once. The sample was CD4+ T cells from PBMCs. The receptors were sampled from a human donor with multiple sclerosis.

The rearrangement joins TRBV20-1 to TRBJ2-5; D tentatively fits TRBD1 or TRBD2 (6 bases each). Trimming left V 6 bases short and J 4 bases short, with 15 bases between. This CDR3 has 13 amino acids. The V gene's germline CDR1 is DFQATT and CDR2 SNEGSKA (reference sequence). CDR3 sequence (DNA): TGCAGTGCCTCATTACAGGGAGGAGAGACCCAGTACTTC. The encoded protein is CSASLQGGETQYF.

The V and J genes are TRBV20-1 and TRBJ2-7, with 7 positions matching TRBD2. The CDR3 runs 11 residues. Germline V CDR1 and CDR2: DFQATT, SNEGSKA (reference sequence). With V trimmed by 6 bases and J by 4 bases, 3 bases remained unmatched. In DNA form, the CDR3 reads TGCAGTGCCCCGGGGGGATACGAGCAGTACTTC. This gives the protein CSAPGGYEQYF.

The chain recombines TRBV6-6 with TRBJ1-1; the D is unclear. In germline, CDR1 is MNHNY, CDR2 SVGAGI (reference sequence). Trimming stripped 5 bases from V and 1 base from J, with 14 bases between. The CDR3 totals 15 residues. Here the CDR3 reads CASSAAAKGNTEAFF. The CDR3 nucleotides are TGTGCCAGCAGTGCGGCCGCCAAAGGGAACACTGAAGCTTTCTTT.

The V and J genes are TRBV27 and TRBJ1-1, with D unclear. The V and J ends lost 8 bases and 0 bases respectively, with 10 bases between them. There are 13 residues in the CDR3. CDR1 MNHEY and CDR2 SMNVEV come from the germline V gene (reference sequence). This CDR3 is CASQSQVNTEAFF. CDR3 nucleotides: TGTGCCAGCCAATCTCAGGTGAACACTGAAGCTTTCTTT.

The chain employs TRBV30 and TRBJ2-7; TRBD2 agrees at 8 bases. Germline assignment: CDR1 GTSNPN and CDR2 SVGIG (reference sequence). The J segment lost 4 bases and the V segment lost 0 bases, leaving 5 bases of the junction unmatched. CDR3 length: 14 amino acids. The CDR3 spells CAWSVSGGVYEQYF. The CDR3 bases are TGTGCCTGGAGTGTCAGCGGGGGTGTTTACGAGCAGTACTTC. Drawing the rest from reference TRBV30 and TRBJ2-7, the complete variable domain is SQTIHQWPATLVQPVGSPLSLECTVEGTSNPNLYWYRQAAGRGLQLLFYSVGIGQISSEVPQNLSASRPQDRQFILSSKKLLLSDSGFYLCAWSVSGGVYEQYFGPGTRLTVT.

The gene calls are TRBV20-1 and TRBJ2-3, with a weak D call TRBD1 (6 bases). This CDR3 contains 13 residues. The V end lost 4 bases, the J end lost 3 bases, and 11 bases lay between the germline ends. Germline values: CDR1 DFQATT, CDR2 SNEGSKA (reference sequence). For the CDR3, the DNA is TGCAGTGCTATGCAGGGGCTGACAGATACGCAGTATTTT. It translates to CSAMQGLTDTQYF.

V is TRBV30 and J is TRBJ2-3; tentative D call: TRBD2 (6 bases). CDR1 and CDR2 from the germline V gene are GTSNPN and SVGIG (reference sequence). V lost 2 bases to trimming and J lost 4 bases, with 19 bases between them. The CDR3 has 16 amino acids. CDR3 sequence reads: CAWSHGSPFGADTQYF. Here the CDR3 DNA reads TGTGCCTGGAGTCACGGGAGCCCTTTTGGGGCAGATACGCAGTATTTT.

The J gene is TRBJ1-1, the V gene TRBV6-5; the D gene is possibly TRBD1 (5 bases). The CDR3 totals 15 residues. Trimming pared 0 bases from V and 3 bases from J, leaving 11 bases between. Germline V gene data show CDR1 as MNHEY and CDR2 as SVGAGI. The CDR3, as DNA: TGTGCCAGCAGTTACTCAGGGACCTTGGACACTGAAGCTTTCTTT. Protein product: CASSYSGTLDTEAFF.

The chain combines TRBV12-3 or TRBV12-4 with TRBJ2-3; 7 bases agree with TRBD2. This CDR3 has 13 residues. Trimming took 6 bases from V and 5 from J; bases not matched to a gene: 5. The CDR3 DNA is TGTGCCAGCAGCCCTCCTAGCGGAGATACGCAGTATTTT. Translated: CASSPPSGDTQYF.

This chain connects TRBV30 to TRBJ2-2; no reliable D call. V lost 0 bases and J lost 2, with 7 bases in between. The CDR3 runs to 14 residues. The germline V gene has CDR1 GTSNPN and CDR2 SVGIG (reference sequence). CDR3: CAWSVNLNTGELFF. The CDR3 region has the DNA TGTGCCTGGAGTGTAAACTTAAACACCGGGGAGCTGTTTTTT. Full variable domain (outside the CDR3, taken from reference TRBV30 and TRBJ2-2): SQTIHQWPATLVQPVGSPLSLECTVEGTSNPNLYWYRQAAGRGLQLLFYSVGIGQISSEVPQNLSASRPQDRQFILSSKKLLLSDSGFYLCAWSVNLNTGELFFGEGSRLTVL.

This chain links TRBV9 with TRBJ2-1, with 10 bases lining up with TRBD2. The CDR3 runs 15 residues. In germline, CDR1 is SGDLS, CDR2 YYNGEE. V shed 5 bases and J 5 bases; nucleotides not matched to a gene: 7. For the CDR3, the DNA is TGTGCCAGCAGAGCCGAGGGGACTAGCGACAATGAGCAGTTCTTC. It encodes CASRAEGTSDNEQFF.

This clonotype was seen a few times. The chain couples TRBV12-3 or TRBV12-4 to TRBJ2-5, with no clear D. Trimming pared 3 bases from V and 2 bases from J, leaving 7 bases between. The CDR3 contains 13 residues. The CDR3 protein is CASSLNRQETQYF. CDR3 nucleotide sequence: TGTGCCAGCAGTTTGAACCGACAAGAGACCCAGTACTTC.

The chain uses TRBV29-1 and TRBJ2-7; D ambiguous. The V end was cut by 4 bases, the J end by 5 bases, with 12 bases between. CDR3 length: 12 amino acids. Germline V gene lookup returns CDR1 SQVTM and CDR2 ANQGSEA. CDR3 sequence (DNA): TGCAGCGTTGCGAGGCCTCCGCACGAGCAGTACTTC. This translates into CSVARPPHEQYF.

The DNA for the CDR3 is TGTGCCAGCAGTTTTGGGGACAGACACAATGAGCAGTTCTTC. Amino acid sequence: CASSFGDRHNEQFF. The gene calls are TRBV27 and TRBJ2-1, with 7 bases lining up with TRBD1. CDR1 MNHEY and CDR2 SMNVEV come from the germline V gene (reference sequence). The trim removed 3 bases at V and 5 bases at J, leaving 4 bases unmatched. This CDR3 has 14 residues.

V is TRBV29-1 and J is TRBJ2-3; 10 nucleotides line up with TRBD2. Germline CDR1 and CDR2: SQVTM and ANQGSEA. Trimming at V came to 4 bases and at J to 4 bases, leaving 5 bases not matched to a gene. The CDR3 contains 14 residues. CDR3 protein: CSVGVAGGSDTQYF. The CDR3 DNA reads as TGCAGCGTTGGGGTAGCGGGGGGTTCAGATACGCAGTATTTT.

The chain carries TRBV5-4 and TRBJ2-1; 8 nucleotides align to TRBD2. Germline V gene sequence: CDR1 SGHNT, CDR2 YYREEE (reference sequence). The CDR3 is made up of 16 amino acids. Germline trimming cut 7 bases from V and 6 bases from J; bases unmatched to any gene: 15. In DNA form, the CDR3 reads TGTGCCAGCCACTCCGGGGGACTAGGACCCCTCAATGAGCAGTTCTTC. Residues: CASHSGGLGPLNEQFF.

The chain joins TRBV9 to TRBJ2-3; 8 positions agree with TRBD1. V lost 4 bases and J lost 0; bases outside the gene matches: 10. CDR1 SGDLS and CDR2 YYNGEE come from the germline V gene. The CDR3 is 17 residues long. CDR3 sequence (DNA): TGTGCCAGCAGCCCAGGCGCAGGGGGCGGTAGCACAGATACGCAGTATTTT. Translated, it gives CASSPGAGGGSTDTQYF.

The J gene is TRBJ1-5, the V gene TRBV30, with D maybe TRBD1 (6 bases). The CDR3 consists of 17 residues. V dropped 0 bases and J dropped 0 bases, with 15 bases sitting between them. Germline CDR1 reads GTSNPN; CDR2 reads SVGIG (reference sequence). The CDR3 is CAWSVGGGPLSNQPQHF. DNA for the CDR3: TGTGCCTGGAGTGTAGGGGGGGGGCCCCTTAGCAATCAGCCCCAGCATTTT.

This chain connects TRBV10-3 to TRBJ2-7, with unresolved D. Germline V gene lookup returns CDR1 ENHRY and CDR2 SYGVKD. V was trimmed by 5 bases and J by 1 base, leaving 6 bases between them. This CDR3 region has 12 residues. In DNA form, the CDR3 reads TGTGCCATCAGTCTGGGGTCCTACGAGCAGTACTTC. As protein: CAISLGSYEQYF.

This chain joins TRBV7-9 and TRBJ1-2; D remains ambiguous. Looked up from germline, CDR1 is SEHNR and CDR2 is FQNEAQ (reference sequence). Trimming stripped 3 bases from V and 0 bases from J, with 17 bases between. CDR3 length: 17 residues. DNA for the CDR3: TGTGCCAGCAGCTTCTCCGGATTCAGGTCCTCTAACTATGGCTACACCTTC. Protein: CASSFSGFRSSNYGYTF.

V is TRBV30 and J is TRBJ2-3; D remains unclear. V lost 5 bases, J lost 5 bases, and 14 bases lay in between. The V gene's germline CDR1 is GTSNPN and CDR2 SVGIG (reference sequence). The CDR3 is 13 amino acids. CDR3 DNA: TGTGCCTGGGGCCCATGGGCGTTAGATACGCAGTATTTT. As protein: CAWGPWALDTQYF.

The sample holds one count of this clonotype. The rearrangement joins TRBV4-1 to TRBJ2-1; the match to TRBD2 covers 8 bases. Germline lookup yields CDR1 MGHRA and CDR2 YSYEKL. The V segment lost 4 bases and the J segment 5 bases; nucleotides outside the gene matches: 16. The CDR3 is made up of 18 amino acids. Here the CDR3 reads CASSLERVGTRFHNEQFF. DNA for the CDR3: TGCGCCAGCAGCCTAGAAAGGGTGGGGACTAGGTTCCACAATGAGCAGTTCTTC.

The chain carries TRBV18 and TRBJ1-1; D gene ambiguous. The ends were cut back, 3 bases at V and 7 bases at J, with 9 bases in the middle. The CDR3 runs to 12 residues. The germline gives CDR1 KGHSH, CDR2 LQKENI. The DNA of the CDR3 is TGTGCCAGCTCACCGGCCAATGATGAAGCTTTCTTT. Translating it yields CASSPANDEAFF.

The genes are TRBV12-5 and TRBJ1-6, with TRBD1 as a possible D gene (5 bases). Germline assignment: CDR1 LGHNT and CDR2 FRNRAP. The CDR3 spans 14 residues. With 6 bases removed from V and 6 bases from J, the gap between germline ends came to 12 bases. The CDR3 reads CASGRDGSNSPLHF. The DNA for the CDR3 is TGTGCTAGTGGCCGGGACGGGTCTAATTCACCCCTCCACTTT.

In its sample, this clonotype was seen once. The CDR3, as DNA: TGTGCCAGCAGTGGGAGGGAAGGAGAGACCCAGTACTTC. Its translation is CASSGREGETQYF. The rearrangement links TRBV2 to TRBJ2-5; a weak D match, TRBD2 (6 bases). V gave up 4 bases and J gave up 4 bases, with 10 bases separating them. Germline V gene lookup returns CDR1 SNHLY and CDR2 FYNNEI. The CDR3 runs to 13 residues.

A single count supports this clonotype. This chain links TRBV2 with TRBJ2-1; 8 nucleotides line up with TRBD2. J gave up 10 bases and V 7 bases, and 9 bases lay outside the gene matches. Germline V lookup: CDR1 SNHLY, CDR2 FYNNEI. The CDR3 totals 13 residues. DNA for the CDR3: TGTGCCAGCACGGGAGGGAGGACATGGGAGCAGTTCTTC. This codes for CASTGGRTWEQFF.

The gene calls are TRBV2 and TRBJ2-3, with 8 bases fitting TRBD2. This CDR3 spans 14 amino acids. Looked up from germline, CDR1 is SNHLY and CDR2 is FYNNEI. J was trimmed by 4 bases and V by 4 bases; bases with no gene match: 4. The CDR3: CASSAGGPPDTQYF. For the CDR3, the DNA is TGTGCCAGCAGTGCGGGGGGGCCTCCAGATACGCAGTATTTT. Full variable domain (missing parts from reference TRBV2 and TRBJ2-3): EPEVTQTPSHQVTQMGQEVILRCVPISNHLYFYWYRQILGQKVEFLVSFYNNEISEKSEIFDDQFSVERPDGSNFTLKIRSTKLEDSAMYFCASSAGGPPDTQYFGPGTRLTVL.

The genes are TRBV20-1 and TRBJ2-3; 8 bases fit TRBD1. From germline, CDR1 is DFQATT and CDR2 SNEGSKA (reference sequence). The CDR3 loop spans 14 amino acids. V lost 5 bases, J lost 0 bases, and 4 bases stayed unmatched. Here the CDR3 DNA reads TGCAGTGCTCCCCGGACAGGGAGCACAGATACGCAGTATTTT. This translates into CSAPRTGSTDTQYF.

This clonotype was seen only once. CDR3 protein: CATSGTSGEDETQYF. Here the CDR3 DNA reads TGTGCCACCAGTGGAACTAGCGGGGAGGACGAGACCCAGTACTTC. The V and J genes are TRBV24-1 and TRBJ2-5; TRBD2 agrees at 10 bases. The CDR3 length is 15 residues. Germline CDR1 and CDR2: KGHDR and SFDVKD. Losses at the gene ends were 5 bases for V and 5 bases for J; bases not matched to a gene: 7.

The CDR3 DNA reads TGTGCCACCAGTGATGCTCGGGACAGGGTGGACAATGAGCAGTTCTTC. This translates into CATSDARDRVDNEQFF. This rearrangement joins TRBV24-1 to TRBJ2-1, with 9 bases fitting TRBD1. The CDR3 is 16 residues long. The V gene's germline CDR1 is KGHDR and CDR2 SFDVKD. V lost 3 bases to trimming and J lost 5 bases; unmatched junction nucleotides: 7.

The chain combines TRBV10-3 with TRBJ1-6; the D is unclear. This CDR3 is 12 amino acids long. The germline gives CDR1 ENHRY, CDR2 SYGVKD. Trimming took off 4 bases at V and 8 bases at J, with 6 bases between the two ends. The CDR3 bases are TGTGCCATCAGTGGGGCTGATTCACCCCTCCACTTT. Its translation is CAISGADSPLHF.

This clonotype was seen a single time. The rearrangement joins TRBV7-2 to TRBJ2-5; D tentatively reads TRBD1 or TRBD2 (5 bases each). This CDR3 comprises 14 residues. V lost 3 bases and J lost 5, with 13 bases in between. Per germline, CDR1 SGHTA and CDR2 FQGNSA. In DNA form, the CDR3 reads TGTGCCAGCAGCTTTTCGGGGCAGCCGGAGACCCAGTACTTC. This gives the protein CASSFSGQPETQYF.